This T cell receptor beta chain is from a study of cytomegalovirus exposure and HLA in healthy donors. Study-level results: Later, TCR association rates were found to vary by HLA locus, highest for DRB1 and lowest for HLA-C.

PCR used 60 Vbeta primers and 13 Jbeta primers. Produced via immunoSEQ multiplex PCR; TCRdb's table is partial and in-frame only. The repertoire includes around 100,000 clones, about 67% of them detected once, and around 1.9% sits in the top ten. The CDR3 contains 15 residues. Germline V lookup: CDR1 LGHNA, CDR2 YSLEER. With 1 base removed from V and 10 bases from J, the gap between germline ends came to 16 bases. In this sample, this clone turned up a few times. Its antigen is as yet unknown. The TCR originated in a man aged 30-40 years in good health and CMV-seronegative. The chain combines TRBV4-3 with TRBJ1-4; no clear D. The specimen was PBMCs. CDR3: CASSQVGRKATKLFF. In DNA, the CDR3 is TGCGCCAGCAGCCAAGTGGGGAGAAAGGCCACAAAACTGTTTTTT.